This TCR beta chain stems from a study of radiation and T cells in renal cell carcinoma. The V end was cut by 3 bases, the J end by 0 bases, with 9 bases between. This CDR3 has 15 amino acids. CDR1 is MDHEN, CDR2 SYDVKM, per germline. As for time point: blood 4 weeks post-SBRT, at nephrectomy. Treatment described: 15 Gy SBRT to primary tumor, nephrectomy 4 weeks later. This clone was seen only once. Method: immunoSEQ multiplex PCR; TCRdb's copy keeps in-frame clones and lacks some. The sample holds about 140,000 clones, around nine tenths seen once. The rearrangement uses TRBV28 and TRBJ1-5; D possibly corresponds to TRBD1 (6 bases). This sequence originates from a woman between 45 and 60 years old with renal cell carcinoma. The specimen was blood, collected from a patient whose treatment included radiotherapy and nephrectomy. The CDR3 nucleotides are TGTGCCAGCAGTTTTGGACAGTATAGCAATCAGCCCCAGCATTTT. Protein: CASSFGQYSNQPQHF.